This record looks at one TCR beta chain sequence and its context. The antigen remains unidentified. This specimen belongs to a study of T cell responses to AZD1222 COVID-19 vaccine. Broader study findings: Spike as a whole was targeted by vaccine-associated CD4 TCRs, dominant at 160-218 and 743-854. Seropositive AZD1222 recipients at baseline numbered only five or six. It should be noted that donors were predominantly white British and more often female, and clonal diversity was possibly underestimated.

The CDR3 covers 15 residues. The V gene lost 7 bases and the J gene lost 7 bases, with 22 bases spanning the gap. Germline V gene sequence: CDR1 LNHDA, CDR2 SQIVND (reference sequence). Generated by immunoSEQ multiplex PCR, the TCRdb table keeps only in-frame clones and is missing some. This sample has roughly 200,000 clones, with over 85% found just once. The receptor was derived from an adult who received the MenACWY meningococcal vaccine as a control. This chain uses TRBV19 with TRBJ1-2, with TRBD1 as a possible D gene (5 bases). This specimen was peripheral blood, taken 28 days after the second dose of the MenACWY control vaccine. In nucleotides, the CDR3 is TGTGCCAGTACGACCCGAAGGGGTATTCGCTCTGGCTACACCTTC. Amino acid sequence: CASTTRRGIRSGYTF.